This is a list of T cell receptor beta chains from one sample in a study of identical twins. TCRdb re-derived calls from the 5' RACE reads in MiXCR, one entry per CDR3 protein. The data show around 530,000 distinct CDR3 sequences, roughly 15% seen once. The same sample was also studied in work on yellow fever vaccine responses in identical twins.

The specimen was CD4+ T cells sorted from blood. The source is a woman aged 18-35 years in good health. Each CDR3 is given with its conserved first and last residue. A D gene is named only where the DNA matches it firmly. Some rows have no size entry. The others give once, few or many, or a class for an expanded clone.

TRBV4-1,-,TRBJ2-2,-,15,CASSHPGGTTGELFF,TGCGCCAGCAGCCATCCGGGGGGCACCACCGGGGAGCTGTTTTTT
TRBV12-3/TRBV12-4,many,TRBJ2-1,-,15,CASSVGGSPYNEQFF,TGTGCCAGCAGTGTCGGAGGATCCCCCTACAATGAGCAGTTCTTC
TRBV20-1,few,TRBJ1-1,-,17,CSASPPDARVMNTEAFF,TGCAGTGCTAGCCCCCCGGACGCGAGAGTCATGAACACTGAAGCTTTCTTT
TRBV6-2/TRBV6-3,-,TRBJ2-5,-,14,CASSYFIGTETQYF,TGTGCCAGCAGTTACTTTATTGGGACGGAGACCCAGTACTTC
TRBV4-1,-,TRBJ2-1,TRBD2,16,CASSQASGQTYNEQFF,TGCGCCAGCAGCCAGGCTAGCGGCCAAACCTACAATGAGCAGTTCTTC
TRBV24-1,-,TRBJ2-2,TRBD1,15,CATSPLDREAGELFF,TGTGCCACCAGTCCCCTGGACAGGGAGGCCGGGGAGCTGTTTTTT
TRBV6-5,few,TRBJ1-1,-,12,CASSRTAHEAFF,TGTGCCAGCAGCCGGACAGCTCATGAAGCTTTCTTT
TRBV5-1,-,TRBJ2-3,-,15,CASSLAGSASGTQYF,TGCGCCAGCAGCTTGGCCGGGTCTGCATCGGGAACGCAGTATTTT
TRBV5-1,few,TRBJ2-1,TRBD2,17,CASSSGLAYVTDNEQFF,TGCGCCAGCAGCTCGGGACTAGCGTATGTAACTGACAATGAGCAGTTCTTC
TRBV18,few,TRBJ1-4,-,14,CASSPRSGVEKLFF,TGTGCCAGCTCACCACGGTCAGGGGTTGAAAAACTGTTTTTT
TRBV18,-,TRBJ2-1,TRBD2,18,CASSTESILAGGRSEQFF,TGTGCCAGCTCAACTGAATCGATCCTAGCGGGGGGTAGGAGTGAGCAGTTCTTC
TRBV11-2,-,TRBJ2-3,TRBD1,11,CAGRTGDLQYF,TGTGCCGGAAGAACAGGGGATTTGCAGTATTTT
TRBV7-2,-,TRBJ1-2,-,13,CASSLPSGLGYTF,TGTGCCAGCAGCCTACCGTCGGGCCTTGGCTACACCTTC